The rows below give T cell receptor beta chains drawn from one sample of a study of T-cell reconstitution after alpha-beta-depleted transplantation in children. TCRdb analysed the PCR reads with MiXCR anew, one entry per CDR3 protein. This table holds some 590,000 distinct CDR3 sequences, about 10% found once. Here the sequenced sample was PBMCs from the stem cell graft donor, taken from the stem cell graft. These receptors all come from a human donor who donated a stem cell graft to a child with acute myeloid leukemia. Each CDR3 is given with its conserved first and last residue. The D gene is left open where the match is weak. Clone size is not always given. Where it is, it says once, few, many or a class for expanded clones.

j_call: TRBJ2-5
clone_size: many
d_call: TRBD2
v_call: TRBV10-3
cdr3_aa: CAISKREDETQYF
cdr3_nt: TGTGCCATCAGCAAGCGGGAGGACGAGACCCAGTACTTC

j_call: TRBJ1-2
clone_size: many
d_call: -
v_call: TRBV5-1
cdr3_aa: CASSLVFTNYGYTF
cdr3_nt: TGCGCCAGCAGCTTGGTATTTACTAACTATGGCTACACCTTC

j_call: TRBJ2-3
clone_size: many
d_call: TRBD1
v_call: TRBV5-1
cdr3_aa: CASSLGDRVNADTQYF
cdr3_nt: TGCGCCAGCAGCTTGGGGGACAGGGTGAACGCAGATACGCAGTATTTT

j_call: TRBJ2-5
clone_size: once
d_call: -
v_call: TRBV7-9
cdr3_aa: CASSLALHQGRETQYF
cdr3_nt: TGTGCCAGCAGCTTAGCCCTACACCAGGGGCGAGAGACCCAGTACTTC

j_call: TRBJ1-3
clone_size: many
d_call: -
v_call: TRBV12-3/TRBV12-4
cdr3_aa: CASSLIPGLVF
cdr3_nt: TGTGCCAGCAGTTTAATCCCCGGGCTGGTGTTT

j_call: TRBJ1-5
clone_size: -
d_call: -
v_call: TRBV30
cdr3_aa: CAWSVGGNQPQHF
cdr3_nt: TGTGCCTGGAGTGTGGGGGGTAATCAGCCCCAGCATTTT

j_call: TRBJ2-5
clone_size: few
d_call: -
v_call: TRBV4-2
cdr3_aa: CASSQDSHGREETQYF
cdr3_nt: TGTGCCAGCAGCCAAGACTCCCACGGGCGGGAAGAGACCCAGTACTTC

j_call: TRBJ2-3
clone_size: many
d_call: -
v_call: TRBV20-1
cdr3_aa: CSARGPDTSTDTQYF
cdr3_nt: TGCAGTGCTAGAGGCCCTGACACTAGCACAGATACGCAGTATTTT

j_call: TRBJ2-1
clone_size: many
d_call: TRBD2
v_call: TRBV4-2
cdr3_aa: CASSVPRDPGGNEQFF
cdr3_nt: TGTGCCAGCAGCGTTCCGAGGGACCCGGGGGGGAATGAGCAGTTCTTC

j_call: TRBJ1-4
clone_size: -
d_call: -
v_call: TRBV7-2
cdr3_aa: CASSLASSAKLFF
cdr3_nt: TGTGCCAGCAGCTTAGCCAGCTCAGCAAAACTGTTTTTT

j_call: TRBJ2-3
clone_size: few
d_call: -
v_call: TRBV20-1
cdr3_aa: CSAPGKGTDTQYF
cdr3_nt: TGCAGTGCTCCCGGGAAGGGCACAGATACGCAGTATTTT

j_call: TRBJ1-6
clone_size: few
d_call: -
v_call: TRBV20-1
cdr3_aa: CSARQAEGSPLHF
cdr3_nt: TGCAGTGCTAGACAGGCGGAGGGTTCACCCCTCCACTTT

j_call: TRBJ2-7
clone_size: few
d_call: TRBD2
v_call: TRBV7-2
cdr3_aa: CASSLGLAGVRYEQYF
cdr3_nt: TGTGCCAGCAGCCTGGGACTAGCGGGCGTTCGGTACGAGCAGTACTTC

j_call: TRBJ1-2
clone_size: -
d_call: -
v_call: TRBV7-2
cdr3_aa: CASSLYPSYGYTF
cdr3_nt: TGTGCCAGCAGCTTATACCCCTCCTATGGCTACACCTTC

j_call: TRBJ2-2
clone_size: few
d_call: -
v_call: TRBV7-2
cdr3_aa: CASSLFSGDTGELFF
cdr3_nt: TGTGCCAGCAGCTTGTTTAGTGGGGACACCGGGGAGCTGTTTTTT

j_call: TRBJ2-3
clone_size: -
d_call: -
v_call: TRBV3-1
cdr3_aa: CASSQGSISRGRTDTQYF
cdr3_nt: TGTGCCAGCAGCCAAGGGTCAATTTCCAGGGGACGCACAGATACGCAGTATTTT

j_call: TRBJ1-5
clone_size: -
d_call: -
v_call: TRBV28
cdr3_aa: CASSLSPHLGQTRGNQPQHF
cdr3_nt: TGTGCCAGCAGTTTATCCCCTCACCTTGGACAAACTAGGGGCAATCAGCCCCAGCATTTT

j_call: TRBJ2-6
clone_size: many
d_call: -
v_call: TRBV29-1
cdr3_aa: CSVEGDRANVLTF
cdr3_nt: TGCAGCGTTGAAGGCGACAGGGCCAACGTCCTGACTTTC

j_call: TRBJ1-1
clone_size: -
d_call: -
v_call: TRBV20-1
cdr3_aa: CSATALTGIEAFF
cdr3_nt: TGCAGTGCTACCGCCCTGACAGGAATCGAAGCTTTCTTT

j_call: TRBJ2-3
clone_size: many
d_call: -
v_call: TRBV20-1
cdr3_aa: CSVSRGTQYF
cdr3_nt: TGCAGTGTTAGTAGAGGTACGCAGTATTTT

j_call: TRBJ1-1
clone_size: -
d_call: -
v_call: TRBV6-1
cdr3_aa: CASKQLGMNTEAFF
cdr3_nt: TGTGCCAGCAAGCAACTGGGCATGAACACTGAAGCTTTCTTT

j_call: TRBJ2-5
clone_size: -
d_call: -
v_call: TRBV20-1
cdr3_aa: CSASVPGAQGTQYF
cdr3_nt: TGCAGTGCTAGCGTTCCCGGGGCGCAGGGGACCCAGTACTTC

j_call: TRBJ2-1
clone_size: many
d_call: -
v_call: TRBV9
cdr3_aa: CASSVGGAQRDEQFF
cdr3_nt: TGTGCCAGCAGCGTAGGCGGAGCCCAGAGGGATGAGCAGTTCTTC

j_call: TRBJ2-3
clone_size: many
d_call: TRBD2
v_call: TRBV24-1
cdr3_aa: CATSDPVAGGQDTQYF
cdr3_nt: TGTGCCACCAGTGATCCAGTAGCGGGAGGGCAAGATACGCAGTATTTT

j_call: TRBJ1-1
clone_size: -
d_call: -
v_call: TRBV7-2
cdr3_aa: CASSLYGGENTEAFF
cdr3_nt: TGTGCCAGCAGCTTATACGGGGGTGAGAACACTGAAGCTTTCTTT

j_call: TRBJ2-2
clone_size: few
d_call: TRBD2
v_call: TRBV20-1
cdr3_aa: CSASVLAGAVGELFF
cdr3_nt: TGCAGTGCTAGTGTGCTAGCGGGAGCGGTAGGGGAGCTGTTTTTT

j_call: TRBJ2-2
clone_size: -
d_call: -
v_call: TRBV3-1
cdr3_aa: CASSQIQRVNTGELFF
cdr3_nt: TGTGCCAGCAGCCAAATCCAGCGGGTAAACACCGGGGAGCTGTTTTTT

j_call: TRBJ2-1
clone_size: few
d_call: TRBD2
v_call: TRBV6-2/TRBV6-3
cdr3_aa: CASSSRASGRAWSYNEQFF
cdr3_nt: TGTGCCAGCAGTTCAAGGGCTAGCGGGAGGGCCTGGTCCTACAATGAGCAGTTCTTC

j_call: TRBJ2-1
clone_size: -
d_call: -
v_call: TRBV28
cdr3_aa: CASSLWPQWFF
cdr3_nt: TGTGCCAGCAGTCTTTGGCCCCAATGGTTCTTC

j_call: TRBJ2-2
clone_size: -
d_call: -
v_call: TRBV9
cdr3_aa: CASSVRHAGQNTGELFF
cdr3_nt: TGTGCCAGCAGCGTAAGGCATGCGGGACAGAACACCGGGGAGCTGTTTTTT

j_call: TRBJ2-1
clone_size: -
d_call: -
v_call: TRBV7-9
cdr3_aa: CASSLRLDSLEQFF
cdr3_nt: TGTGCCAGCAGCTTAAGGTTGGACTCACTTGAGCAGTTCTTC

j_call: TRBJ2-7
clone_size: many
d_call: -
v_call: TRBV20-1
cdr3_aa: CSATGPTYEQYF
cdr3_nt: TGCAGTGCCACGGGACCAACCTACGAGCAGTACTTC

j_call: TRBJ2-5
clone_size: few
d_call: -
v_call: TRBV20-1
cdr3_aa: CSARVMRRQETQYF
cdr3_nt: TGCAGTGCTAGAGTTATGCGGAGGCAAGAGACCCAGTACTTC

j_call: TRBJ2-5
clone_size: few
d_call: TRBD1
v_call: TRBV10-3
cdr3_aa: CAISGSKTGTGFLETQYF
cdr3_nt: TGTGCCATCAGTGGGAGCAAAACCGGGACAGGGTTTCTAGAGACCCAGTACTTC

j_call: TRBJ2-7
clone_size: -
d_call: TRBD1
v_call: TRBV28
cdr3_aa: CASRQGTSYEQYF
cdr3_nt: TGTGCCAGCCGACAGGGAACTTCCTACGAGCAGTACTTC

j_call: TRBJ2-3
clone_size: few
d_call: TRBD2
v_call: TRBV10-3
cdr3_aa: CAIRSGETDTQYF
cdr3_nt: TGTGCCATCAGGAGCGGGGAAACAGATACGCAGTATTTT

j_call: TRBJ2-2
clone_size: -
d_call: TRBD2
v_call: TRBV30
cdr3_aa: CAWSRGRRPGELFF
cdr3_nt: TGTGCCTGGAGCCGCGGGAGGCGCCCCGGGGAGCTGTTTTTT

j_call: TRBJ1-4
clone_size: few
d_call: -
v_call: TRBV12-3/TRBV12-4
cdr3_aa: CASSRGGTNEKLFF
cdr3_nt: TGTGCCAGCAGCCGGGGGGGAACTAATGAAAAACTGTTTTTT

j_call: TRBJ2-2
clone_size: many
d_call: -
v_call: TRBV7-9
cdr3_aa: CAGQEGTSNTGELFF
cdr3_nt: TGTGCCGGACAAGAAGGGACATCGAACACCGGGGAGCTGTTTTTT

j_call: TRBJ2-7
clone_size: -
d_call: -
v_call: TRBV9
cdr3_aa: CASSVASGTSPSGEQYF
cdr3_nt: TGTGCCAGCAGCGTAGCATCCGGGACTTCGCCGTCCGGCGAGCAGTACTTC